This entry is about one TCR beta chain. It has no known antigen specificity. No per-base quality is available; no much larger clone lies one base away. This specimen belongs to a study of tumor T cells in aggressive B-cell lymphoma listed by TCRdb under 2017. From the germline V gene, CDR1 is SGHVS and CDR2 is FQNEAQ. The CDR3 holds 14 amino acids from the cysteine to the phenylalanine. Only the CDR3 DNA stays, 42 bases, in frame from base 1. The germline V and J ends show losses of 5 bases and 7 bases respectively, and no gene match explains 6 bases of the junction. The library was obtained by the immunoSEQ multiplex PCR assay. Sourced from immuneACCESS, this table was stored by TCRdb with only in-frame sequences that have V and J called. A share of the clones is absent; for the studies checked, an unresolved V gene accounts for under half, and the remainder has no known explanation. For this sample the table gives roughly 620 clones, of which roughly 94% were detected only once. The ten largest make up around 5.9% of the sample.

This sequence originates from an adult with diffuse large B cell lymphoma. The V gene is TRBV7-8 and the J gene is TRBJ1-5, with 9 junctional bases fitting TRBD1. The material sequenced was tumor tissue. The DNA reads as follows: TGTGCCAGCAGCGAAGGGACAGGGAGGCAGCCCCAGCATTTT. Translated, this is CASSEGTGRQPQHF.